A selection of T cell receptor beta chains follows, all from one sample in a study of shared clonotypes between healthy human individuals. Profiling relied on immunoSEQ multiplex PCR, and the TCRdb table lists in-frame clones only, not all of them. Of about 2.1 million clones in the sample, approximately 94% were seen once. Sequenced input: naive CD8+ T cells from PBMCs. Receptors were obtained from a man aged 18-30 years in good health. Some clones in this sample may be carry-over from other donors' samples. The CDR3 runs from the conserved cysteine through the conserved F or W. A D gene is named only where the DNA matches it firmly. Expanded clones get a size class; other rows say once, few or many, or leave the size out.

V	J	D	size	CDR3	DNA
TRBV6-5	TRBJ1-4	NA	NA	CASSRGSDGGEKLFF	TGTGCCAGCAGCAGAGGGTCCGATGGTGGGGAAAAACTGTTTTTT
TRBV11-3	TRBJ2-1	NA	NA	CASSAGEGVRSSYNEQFF	TGTGCCAGCAGCGCAGGCGAGGGCGTTCGGAGCTCCTACAATGAGCAGTTCTTC
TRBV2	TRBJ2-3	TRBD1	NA	CASNLIRDRGFPSTDTQYF	TGTGCCAGCAACCTGATACGGGACAGGGGGTTCCCTAGCACAGATACGCAGTATTTT
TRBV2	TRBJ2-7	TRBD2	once	CASSEGGLVFHYEQYF	TGTGCCAGCAGTGAAGGGGGACTAGTCTTCCACTACGAGCAGTACTTC
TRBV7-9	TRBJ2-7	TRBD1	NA	CASSHGDRGSYEQYF	TGTGCCAGCAGCCACGGGGACAGGGGATCCTACGAGCAGTACTTC
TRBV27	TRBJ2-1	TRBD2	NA	CASSLSLAGWVF	TGTGCCAGCAGTTTATCCTTAGCGGGTTGGGTCTTC
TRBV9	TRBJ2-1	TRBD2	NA	CASRGGSSYNEQFF	TGTGCCAGCAGGGGCGGGAGCTCCTACAATGAGCAGTTCTTC
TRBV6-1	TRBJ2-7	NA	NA	CAGKTGGSYEQYF	TGTGCCGGCAAGACTGGAGGATCCTACGAGCAGTACTTC
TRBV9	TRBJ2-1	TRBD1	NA	CASSVAQDRAGHEQFF	TGTGCCAGCAGCGTAGCCCAGGACAGGGCTGGCCATGAGCAGTTCTTC
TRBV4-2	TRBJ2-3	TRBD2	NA	CASSQDPTAGGGADTQYF	TGTGCCAGCAGCCAAGATCCTACGGCGGGAGGTGGCGCAGATACGCAGTATTTT
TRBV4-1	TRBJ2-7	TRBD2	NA	CASSQEGGASGRLTYEQYF	TGCGCCAGCAGCCAAGAGGGGGGGGCTAGCGGGAGGTTAACCTACGAGCAGTACTTC
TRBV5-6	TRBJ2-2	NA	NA	CASSLVSSYAGELFF	TGTGCCAGCAGCTTGGTTTCCAGTTATGCCGGGGAGCTGTTTTTT
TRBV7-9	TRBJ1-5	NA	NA	CASSLESLPQHF	TGTGCCAGCAGCTTAGAATCTTTGCCCCAGCATTTT
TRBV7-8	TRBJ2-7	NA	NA	CASSFTGAYEQYF	TGTGCCAGCAGCTTTACGGGGGCCTACGAGCAGTACTTC
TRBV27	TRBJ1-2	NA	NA	CASSALGTPLGYTF	TGTGCCAGCAGTGCCCTAGGGACTCCCCTAGGCTACACCTTC
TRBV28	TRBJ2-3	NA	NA	CASSPLRDLTDTQYF	TGTGCCAGCAGTCCTCTTCGGGACCTCACAGATACGCAGTATTTT
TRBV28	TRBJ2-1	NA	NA	CASKARTLRGMTYNEQFF	TGTGCCAGCAAGGCCCGGACTTTGAGGGGTATGACCTACAATGAGCAGTTCTTC
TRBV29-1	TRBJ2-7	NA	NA	CSVKTDSYEQYF	TGCAGCGTAAAGACAGACTCCTACGAGCAGTACTTC
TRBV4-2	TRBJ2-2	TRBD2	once	CASSEDGGANTGELFF	TGTGCCAGCAGCGAAGACGGGGGGGCTAACACCGGGGAGCTGTTTTTT
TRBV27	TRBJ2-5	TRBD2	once	CATLPSGGRLETQYF	TGTGCCACCCTTCCATCTGGCGGGAGATTAGAGACCCAGTACTTC
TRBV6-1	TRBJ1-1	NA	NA	CASSEYITAPAEAFF	TGTGCCAGCAGTGAATACATAACCGCCCCAGCTGAAGCTTTCTTT
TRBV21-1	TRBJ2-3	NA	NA	CASSKGRLAGGPSSADTQYF	TGTGCCAGCAGCAAAGGTCGACTAGCGGGAGGCCCAAGTAGCGCAGATACGCAGTATTTT
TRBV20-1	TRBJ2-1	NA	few	CSAREGNEQFF	TGCAGTGCTAGAGAGGGAAATGAGCAGTTCTTC
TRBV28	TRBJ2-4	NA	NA	CASSFRESNIQYF	TGTGCCAGCAGTTTTAGGGAGTCAAACATTCAGTACTTC
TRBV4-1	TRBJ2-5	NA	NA	CASSPIRRGRETQYF	TGCGCCAGCAGCCCGATAAGACGGGGAAGGGAGACCCAGTACTTC
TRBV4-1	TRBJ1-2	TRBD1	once	CASSLWTGTNYGYTF	TGCGCCAGCAGCCTTTGGACAGGTACTAACTATGGCTACACCTTC
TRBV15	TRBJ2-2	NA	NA	CATSRDSLAQNTGELFF	TGTGCCACCAGCAGAGATAGCCTAGCTCAGAACACCGGGGAGCTGTTTTTT
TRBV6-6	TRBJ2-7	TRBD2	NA	CASIGSRAGGLYEQYF	TGTGCCAGCATTGGTAGCAGGGCGGGAGGGCTCTACGAGCAGTACTTC
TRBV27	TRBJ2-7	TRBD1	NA	CASSLLTGDTYEQYF	TGTGCCAGCAGCTTACTGACAGGGGATACCTACGAGCAGTACTTC
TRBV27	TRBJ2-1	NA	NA	CASSLGGSYNEQFF	TGTGCCAGCAGTTTAGGCGGATCCTACAATGAGCAGTTCTTC
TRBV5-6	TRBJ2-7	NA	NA	CASSRLPHTEQYF	TGTGCCAGCAGCCGCCTTCCCCATACCGAGCAGTACTTC
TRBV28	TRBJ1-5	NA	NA	CASRDLRNQPQHF	TGTGCCAGCCGGGACCTGCGCAATCAGCCCCAGCATTTT
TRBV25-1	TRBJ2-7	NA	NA	CASSEDYSSYEQYF	TGTGCCAGCAGTGAAGATTATAGCTCCTACGAGCAGTACTTC
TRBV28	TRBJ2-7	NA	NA	CASMARGTYEQYF	TGTGCCAGCATGGCCCGGGGAACCTACGAGCAGTACTTC
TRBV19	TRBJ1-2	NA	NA	CASRSVGYTF	TGTGCCAGTAGAAGTGTGGGCTACACCTTC
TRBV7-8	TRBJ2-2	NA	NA	CASSLSRGFGELFF	TGTGCCAGCAGCTTAAGTAGGGGTTTCGGGGAGCTGTTTTTT
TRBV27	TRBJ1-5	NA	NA	CASSNLGFQPQHF	TGTGCCAGCAGTAACTTAGGATTTCAGCCCCAGCATTTT
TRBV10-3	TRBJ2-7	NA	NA	CAIGQGSYEQYF	TGTGCCATCGGCCAGGGATCCTACGAGCAGTACTTC
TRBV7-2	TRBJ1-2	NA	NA	CASSPNFIRDGYTF	TGTGCCAGCAGCCCCAACTTTATACGGGATGGCTACACCTTC
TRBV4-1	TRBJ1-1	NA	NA	CASSQLSLGPNTEAFF	TGCGCCAGCAGCCAACTGTCTTTGGGCCCGAACACTGAAGCTTTCTTT
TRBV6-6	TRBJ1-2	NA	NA	CASSFSAEGHYGYTF	TGTGCCAGCAGTTTTTCAGCTGAGGGCCACTATGGCTACACCTTC
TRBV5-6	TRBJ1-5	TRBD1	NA	CASSLQGRGQPQHF	TGTGCCAGCAGCTTACAGGGGAGAGGGCAGCCCCAGCATTTT
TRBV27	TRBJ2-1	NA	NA	CASSPLHSSYNEQFF	TGTGCCAGCAGTCCGCTACATAGCTCCTACAATGAGCAGTTCTTC
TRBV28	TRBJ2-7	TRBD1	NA	CASSPSGDRVYEQYF	TGTGCCAGCAGTCCATCGGGGGACAGGGTTTACGAGCAGTACTTC
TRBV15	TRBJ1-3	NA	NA	CATSRDRIRSGNTIYF	TGTGCCACCAGCAGAGACAGGATTCGCTCTGGAAACACCATATATTTT
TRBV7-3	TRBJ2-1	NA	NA	CASSLSSSYNEQFF	TGTGCCAGCAGCCTTAGTAGCTCCTACAATGAGCAGTTCTTC
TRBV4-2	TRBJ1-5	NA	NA	CASNPERGRQPQHF	TGTGCCAGCAACCCAGAGCGAGGGAGACAGCCCCAGCATTTT
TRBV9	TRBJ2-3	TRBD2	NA	CASSPRDYGAPSTDTQYF	TGTGCCAGCAGCCCCCGGGACTATGGGGCCCCTAGCACAGATACGCAGTATTTT
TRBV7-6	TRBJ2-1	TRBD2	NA	CASSLVREGLRNEQFF	TGTGCCAGCAGCTTAGTGCGGGAGGGCCTGAGGAATGAGCAGTTCTTC
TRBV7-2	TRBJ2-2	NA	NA	CASSSRPRTGHTGELFF	TGTGCCAGCAGCTCACGACCCCGGACGGGCCACACCGGGGAGCTGTTTTTT
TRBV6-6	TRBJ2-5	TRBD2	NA	CASSPGWTSGSETQYF	TGTGCCAGCAGCCCCGGCTGGACTAGCGGGAGTGAGACCCAGTACTTC
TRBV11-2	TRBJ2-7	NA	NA	CASSLSPGAAYEQYF	TGTGCCAGCAGCTTATCTCCGGGAGCTGCCTACGAGCAGTACTTC
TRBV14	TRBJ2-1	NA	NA	CASSQDKANEQFF	TGTGCCAGCAGCCAAGATAAGGCCAATGAGCAGTTCTTC
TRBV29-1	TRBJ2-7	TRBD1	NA	CSVLRQGVYEQYF	TGCAGCGTTTTAAGGCAGGGGGTTTACGAGCAGTACTTC
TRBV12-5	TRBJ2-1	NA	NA	CASGPFGVNEQFF	TGTGCTAGTGGGCCCTTCGGGGTCAATGAGCAGTTCTTC
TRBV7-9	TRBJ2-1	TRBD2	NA	CASSPLGAGAKRVEQFF	TGTGCCAGCAGCCCCCTGGGAGCGGGGGCTAAGAGGGTCGAGCAGTTCTTC
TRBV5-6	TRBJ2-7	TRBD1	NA	CASSIGQAYEQYF	TGTGCCAGCAGCATAGGACAGGCCTACGAGCAGTACTTC
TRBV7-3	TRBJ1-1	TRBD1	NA	CASSSKPTGMNTEAFF	TGTGCCAGCAGCTCCAAACCGACAGGGATGAACACTGAAGCTTTCTTT
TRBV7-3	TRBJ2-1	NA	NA	CASSNIRRESYNEQFF	TGTGCCAGCAGCAACATCAGGCGGGAATCCTACAATGAGCAGTTCTTC